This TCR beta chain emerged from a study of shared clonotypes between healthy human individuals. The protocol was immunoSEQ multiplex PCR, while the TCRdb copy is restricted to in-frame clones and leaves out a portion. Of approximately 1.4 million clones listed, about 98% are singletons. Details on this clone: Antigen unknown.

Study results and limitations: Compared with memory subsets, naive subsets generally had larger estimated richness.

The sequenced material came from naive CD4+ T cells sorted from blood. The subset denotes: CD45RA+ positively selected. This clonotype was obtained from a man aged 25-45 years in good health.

CDR3 loop: CASSPPSGGGDGYTF. The CDR3 DNA reads TGTGCCAGCTCACCCCCTTCCGGGGGGGGCGATGGCTACACCTTC. V is TRBV18 and J is TRBJ1-2; tentatively, D is TRBD1 (6 bases). The CDR3 has 15 amino acids. V was cut by 3 bases and J by 6 bases, with 17 bases left in between. Germline values: CDR1 KGHSH, CDR2 LQKENI. The full variable domain, rest sourced from reference TRBV18 and TRBJ1-2, is NAGVMQNPRHLVRRRGQEARLRCSPMKGHSHVYWYRQLPEEGLKFMVYLQKENIIDESGMPKERFSAEFPKEGPSILRIQQVVRGDSAAYFCASSPPSGGGDGYTFGSGTRLTVV.